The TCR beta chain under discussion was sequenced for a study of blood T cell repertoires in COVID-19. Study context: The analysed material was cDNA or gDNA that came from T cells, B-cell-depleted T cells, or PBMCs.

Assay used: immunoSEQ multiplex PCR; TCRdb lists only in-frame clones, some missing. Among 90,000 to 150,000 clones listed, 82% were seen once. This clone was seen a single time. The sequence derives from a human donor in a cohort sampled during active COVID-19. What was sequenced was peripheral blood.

This chain's CDR3 is CASSLMSAGRETQYF. Written as DNA, the CDR3 is TGTGCCAGCAGCTTGATGTCCGCAGGGCGAGAGACCCAGTACTTC. The J gene is TRBJ2-5, the V gene TRBV5-4; TRBD1 might be the D (5 bases). CDR3 length equals 15 residues. Germline lookup yields CDR1 SGHNT and CDR2 YYREEE (reference sequence). Trimming stripped 1 base from V and 4 bases from J, with 14 bases between.